This T cell receptor beta chain appears in the sequencing data of a study of blood T cell repertoires in COVID-19. Sequencing was performed with immunoSEQ multiplex PCR; in TCRdb, only in-frame clones are kept and a portion is missing. The top ten clones hold around 0.86% of a sample with 350,000 to 400,000 clones, approximately 93% of them seen once. CDR3 length: 16 amino acids. With 7 bases removed from V and 0 bases from J, the gap between germline ends came to 18 bases. Germline V lookup: CDR1 SGHAT, CDR2 FQNNGV. The sample consisted of PBMCs or T cells enriched from blood (not recorded which). This chain joins TRBV11-2 and TRBJ1-1, with D maybe TRBD1 (6 bases). This TCR came from a woman aged 40 to 50 who had been exposed to COVID-19. The CDR3 sequence: CASTKDSSRMNTEAFF. The CDR3 DNA reads as TGTGCCAGCACCAAGGACAGTTCTCGCATGAACACTGAAGCTTTCTTT.